This T cell receptor beta chain was identified in a study of CD4+ T cells in melanoma. Study-wide points: CD8+ T cell, macrophage and B cell function reportedly correlated with neoantigen-specific CD4+ T cells.

The assay was immunoSEQ multiplex PCR, and TCRdb's table has in-frame clones only and misses some. The top ten hold less than 2% of the sample, which has 140,000 or so clones, about nine tenths seen once. Worth noting for this clone: Its cognate antigen is unknown.

V shed 3 bases, J shed 1 base, and the junction held 3 bases outside the gene matches. Germline loops: CDR1 SGHAT, CDR2 FQNNGV. The CDR3 runs 15 residues. The chain is built from TRBV11-2 and TRBJ2-5; TRBD2 aligns across 9 bases. This TCR came from a human donor with melanoma. CDR3 loop: CASSLTSGGQETQYF. CDR3 in DNA: TGTGCCAGCAGCTTGACTAGCGGAGGCCAAGAGACCCAGTACTTC.